The present TCR beta chain was sequenced within a study of technical replicates of blood from several donors. V gave up 3 bases and J gave up 2 bases; unmatched junction bases: 5. The CDR3 totals 15 residues. Germline V CDR1 and CDR2: SQVTM, ANQGSEA. The protocol was immunoSEQ multiplex PCR, while the TCRdb copy is restricted to in-frame clones and leaves out a portion. The data hold 60,000 to 90,000 clones, with approximately 96% observed a single time. The chain employs TRBV29-1 and TRBJ2-1; TRBD1 matches at 9 bases. The sequenced sample was T cells isolated from PBMCs. This receptor was identified in a human donor in good health. The CDR3 spells CSVDRRDRAYNEQFF. The CDR3 DNA sequence: TGCAGCGTTGATCGACGGGACAGGGCCTACAATGAGCAGTTCTTC.